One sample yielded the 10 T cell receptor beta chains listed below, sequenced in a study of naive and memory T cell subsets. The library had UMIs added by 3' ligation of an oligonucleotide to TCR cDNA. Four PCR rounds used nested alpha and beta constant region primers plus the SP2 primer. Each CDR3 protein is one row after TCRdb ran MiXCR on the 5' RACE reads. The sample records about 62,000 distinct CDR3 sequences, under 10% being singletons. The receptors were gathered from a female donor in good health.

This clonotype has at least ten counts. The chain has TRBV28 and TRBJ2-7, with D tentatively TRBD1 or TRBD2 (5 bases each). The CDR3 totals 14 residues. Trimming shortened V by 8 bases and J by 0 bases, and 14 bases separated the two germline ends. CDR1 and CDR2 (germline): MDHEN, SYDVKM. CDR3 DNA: TGTGCCAGCTCCCCCGGGGACGGCTCCTACGAGCAGTACTTC. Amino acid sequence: CASSPGDGSYEQYF. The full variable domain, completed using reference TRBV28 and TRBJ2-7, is DVKVTQSSRYLVKRTGEKVFLECVQDMDHENMFWYRQDPGLGLRLIYFSYDVKMKEKGDIPEGYSVSREKKERFSLILESASTNQTSMYLCASSPGDGSYEQYFGPGTRLTVT.

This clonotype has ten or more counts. The CDR3 DNA is TGTGCCAGCAGTAGACTAGCGGGGGCCTACGAGCAGTACTTC. This translates into CASSRLAGAYEQYF. V is TRBV6-1 and J is TRBJ2-7; TRBD2 matches at 12 bases. With 5 bases clipped from V and 2 bases from J, the junction kept 1 base outside the gene matches. CDR3 length: 14 residues. CDR1 and CDR2 from the germline V gene are MNHNS and SASEGT.

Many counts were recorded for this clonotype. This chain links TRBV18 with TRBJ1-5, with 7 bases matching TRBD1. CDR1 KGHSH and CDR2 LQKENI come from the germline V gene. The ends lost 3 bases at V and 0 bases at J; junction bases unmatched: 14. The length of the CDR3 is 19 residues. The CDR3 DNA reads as TGTGCCAGCTCACCTACATTCAGGGGGAACGAAAATAGCAATCAGCCCCAGCATTTT. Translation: CASSPTFRGNENSNQPQHF.

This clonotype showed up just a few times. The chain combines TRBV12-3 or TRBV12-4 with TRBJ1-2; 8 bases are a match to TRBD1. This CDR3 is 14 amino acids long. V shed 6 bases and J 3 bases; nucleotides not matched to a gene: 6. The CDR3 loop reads CASRRDRGDYGYTF. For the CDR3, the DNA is TGTGCCAGCAGGCGAGACAGGGGCGACTATGGCTACACCTTC.

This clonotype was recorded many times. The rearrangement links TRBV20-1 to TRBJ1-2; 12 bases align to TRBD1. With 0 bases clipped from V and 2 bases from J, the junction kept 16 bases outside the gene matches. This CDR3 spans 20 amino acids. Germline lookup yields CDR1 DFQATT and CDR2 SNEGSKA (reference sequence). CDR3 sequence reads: CSARDRITYRDRGPNYGYTF. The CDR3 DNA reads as TGCAGTGCTAGAGATCGGATTACCTACCGGGACAGGGGGCCCAACTATGGCTACACCTTC.

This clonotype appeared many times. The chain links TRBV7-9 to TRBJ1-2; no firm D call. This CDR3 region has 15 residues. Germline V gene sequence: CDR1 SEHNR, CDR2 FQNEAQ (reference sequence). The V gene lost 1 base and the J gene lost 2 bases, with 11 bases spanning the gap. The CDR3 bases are TGTGCCAGCAGCTTAGGGTCCGCAGGAAACTATGGCTACACCTTC. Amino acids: CASSLGSAGNYGYTF.

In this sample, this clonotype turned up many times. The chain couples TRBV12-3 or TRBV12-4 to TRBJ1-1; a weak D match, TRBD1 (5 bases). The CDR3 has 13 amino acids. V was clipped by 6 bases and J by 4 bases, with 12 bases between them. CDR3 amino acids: CASRQEAGTEAFF. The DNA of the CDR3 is TGTGCCAGCAGACAGGAGGCGGGCACTGAAGCTTTCTTT.

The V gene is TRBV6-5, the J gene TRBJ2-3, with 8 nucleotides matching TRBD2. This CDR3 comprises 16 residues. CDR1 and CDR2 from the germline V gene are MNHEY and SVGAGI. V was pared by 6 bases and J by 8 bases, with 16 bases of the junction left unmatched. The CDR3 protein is CASSLLAGPSRGTQYF. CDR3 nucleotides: TGTGCCAGCAGCCTATTAGCGGGACCTAGTCGGGGTACGCAGTATTTT.

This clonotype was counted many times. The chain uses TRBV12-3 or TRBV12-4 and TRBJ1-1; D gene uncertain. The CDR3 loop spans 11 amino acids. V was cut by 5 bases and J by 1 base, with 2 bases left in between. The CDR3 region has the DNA TGTGCCAGCAGTCCGAACACTGAAGCTTTCTTT. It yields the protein CASSPNTEAFF.

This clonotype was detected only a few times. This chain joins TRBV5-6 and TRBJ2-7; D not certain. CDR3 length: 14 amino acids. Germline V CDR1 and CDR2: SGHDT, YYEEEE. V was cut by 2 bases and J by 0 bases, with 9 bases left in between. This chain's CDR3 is CASSFPGYSYEQYF. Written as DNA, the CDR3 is TGTGCCAGCAGCTTCCCGGGCTACTCCTACGAGCAGTACTTC.